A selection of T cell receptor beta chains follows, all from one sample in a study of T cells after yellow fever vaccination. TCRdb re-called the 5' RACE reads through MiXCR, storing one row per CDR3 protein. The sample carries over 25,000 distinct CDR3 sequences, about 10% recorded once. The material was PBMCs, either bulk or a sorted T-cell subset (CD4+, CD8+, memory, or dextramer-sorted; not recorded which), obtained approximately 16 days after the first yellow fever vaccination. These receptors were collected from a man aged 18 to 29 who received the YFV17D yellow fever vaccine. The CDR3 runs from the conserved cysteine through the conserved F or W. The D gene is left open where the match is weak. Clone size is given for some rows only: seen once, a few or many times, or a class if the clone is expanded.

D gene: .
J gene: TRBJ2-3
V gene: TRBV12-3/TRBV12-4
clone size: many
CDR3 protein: CASSPPVSTSTDTQYF
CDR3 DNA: TGTGCCAGCAGCCCCCCCGTCAGCACTAGCACAGATACGCAGTATTTT

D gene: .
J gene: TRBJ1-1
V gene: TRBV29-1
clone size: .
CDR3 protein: CSVGTLLNTEAFF
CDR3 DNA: TGCAGCGTTGGGACACTCTTGAACACTGAAGCTTTCTTT

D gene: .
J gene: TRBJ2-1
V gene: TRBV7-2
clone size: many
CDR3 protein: CASSFQPDIYSEQFF
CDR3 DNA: TGTGCCAGCAGCTTTCAACCGGACATCTATAGTGAGCAGTTCTTC

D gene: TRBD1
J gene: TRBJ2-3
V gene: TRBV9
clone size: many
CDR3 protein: CASGTGTGGTDTQYF
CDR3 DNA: TGTGCCAGCGGTACCGGGACAGGGGGAACAGATACGCAGTATTTT

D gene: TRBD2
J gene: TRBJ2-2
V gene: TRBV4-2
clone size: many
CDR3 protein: CASSLSSGGDMNTGELFF
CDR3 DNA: TGTGCCAGCAGCCTATCTAGCGGGGGGGATATGAACACCGGGGAGCTGTTTTTT

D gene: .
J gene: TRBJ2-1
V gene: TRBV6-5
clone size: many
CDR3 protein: CASSYAGDIYNEQFF
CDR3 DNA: TGTGCCAGCAGTTACGCGGGGGACATCTACAATGAGCAGTTCTTC

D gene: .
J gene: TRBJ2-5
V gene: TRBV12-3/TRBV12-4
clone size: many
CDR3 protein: CASSLLAVLETQYF
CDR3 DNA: TGTGCCAGCAGTTTGTTAGCCGTGTTAGAGACCCAGTACTTC

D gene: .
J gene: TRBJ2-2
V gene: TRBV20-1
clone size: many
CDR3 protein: CSAVPRGAFGGELFF
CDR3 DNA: TGCAGTGCTGTCCCCCGGGGGGCATTCGGCGGGGAGCTGTTTTTT

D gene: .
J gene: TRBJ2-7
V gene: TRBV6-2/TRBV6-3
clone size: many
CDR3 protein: CASSSPWSYEQYF
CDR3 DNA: TGTGCCAGCAGTTCCCCTTGGTCCTACGAGCAGTACTTC

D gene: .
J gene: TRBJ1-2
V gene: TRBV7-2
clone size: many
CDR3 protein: CASSPRGNGYTF
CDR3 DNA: TGTGCCAGCAGCCCACGAGGTAATGGCTACACCTTC

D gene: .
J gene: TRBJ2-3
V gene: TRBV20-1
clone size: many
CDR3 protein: CSARDGSGLWDTQYF
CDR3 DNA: TGCAGTGCTAGAGATGGATCCGGACTCTGGGATACGCAGTATTTT

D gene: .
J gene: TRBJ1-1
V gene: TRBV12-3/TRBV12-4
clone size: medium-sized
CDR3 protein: CASSLGPGPVSEAFF
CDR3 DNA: TGTGCCAGCTCACTGGGGCCGGGACCCGTATCGGAAGCTTTCTTT

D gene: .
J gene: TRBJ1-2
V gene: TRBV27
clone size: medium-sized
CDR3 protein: CASSLSDGYGYTF
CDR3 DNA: TGTGCCAGCAGTTTATCTGACGGCTATGGCTACACCTTC

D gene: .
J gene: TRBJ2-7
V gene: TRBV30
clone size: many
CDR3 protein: CAWSAGLPVIYEQYF
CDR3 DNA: TGTGCCTGGAGTGCTGGACTCCCAGTGATTTACGAGCAGTACTTC

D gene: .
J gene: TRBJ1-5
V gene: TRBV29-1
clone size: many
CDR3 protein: CSSQMGPGQPQHF
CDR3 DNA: TGCAGCTCCCAAATGGGCCCAGGTCAGCCCCAGCATTTT

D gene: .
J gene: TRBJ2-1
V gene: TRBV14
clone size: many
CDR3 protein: CASSQIVGGAVNNEQFF
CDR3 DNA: TGTGCCAGCAGCCAAATAGTAGGGGGTGCAGTGAACAATGAGCAGTTCTTC

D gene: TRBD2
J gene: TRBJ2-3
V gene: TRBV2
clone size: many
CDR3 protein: CASSERGYTQYF
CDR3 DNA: TGTGCCAGCAGTGAGCGGGGGTATACGCAGTATTTT

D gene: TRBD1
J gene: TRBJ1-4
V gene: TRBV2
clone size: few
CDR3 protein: CASSDGTGEKLFF
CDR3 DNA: TGTGCCAGCAGTGACGGGACAGGGGAAAAACTGTTTTTT

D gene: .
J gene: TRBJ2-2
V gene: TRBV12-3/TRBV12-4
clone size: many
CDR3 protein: CASSTPGTPNTGELFF
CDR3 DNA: TGTGCCAGCAGCACACCTGGGACACCGAACACCGGGGAGCTGTTTTTT

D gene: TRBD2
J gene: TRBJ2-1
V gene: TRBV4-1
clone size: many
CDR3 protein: CASSQETESGGARYEQFF
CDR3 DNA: TGCGCCAGCAGCCAAGAGACGGAGAGCGGGGGGGCCCGGTATGAGCAGTTCTTC

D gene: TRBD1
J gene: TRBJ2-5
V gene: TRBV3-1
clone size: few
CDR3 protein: CASSQEARHRGALDPEIQYF
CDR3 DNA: TGTGCCAGCAGCCAAGAAGCCCGGCACAGGGGGGCGCTAGATCCCGAGATCCAGTACTTC

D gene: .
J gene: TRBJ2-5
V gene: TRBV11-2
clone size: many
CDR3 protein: CASSFLASETQYF
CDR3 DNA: TGTGCCAGCAGCTTTCTAGCGAGTGAGACCCAGTACTTC

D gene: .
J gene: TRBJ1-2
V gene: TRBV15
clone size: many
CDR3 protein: CATSRDYTTNYGYTF
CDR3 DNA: TGTGCCACCAGCAGAGATTATACCACTAACTATGGCTACACCTTC

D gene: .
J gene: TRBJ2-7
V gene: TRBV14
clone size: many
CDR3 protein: CASSHTGWEYF
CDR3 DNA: TGTGCCAGCAGCCATACAGGTTGGGAGTACTTC

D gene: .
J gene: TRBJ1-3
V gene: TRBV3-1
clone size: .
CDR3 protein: CASSHLTAGNTIYF
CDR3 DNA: TGTGCCAGCAGCCACTTGACGGCTGGAAACACCATATATTTT

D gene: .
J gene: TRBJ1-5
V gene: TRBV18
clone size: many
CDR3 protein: CASSPPSQGSRSNQPQHF
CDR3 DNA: TGTGCCAGCTCACCACCGTCACAGGGAAGTAGAAGCAATCAGCCCCAGCATTTT

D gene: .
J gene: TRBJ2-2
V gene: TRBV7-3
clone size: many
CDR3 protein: CASSSGENTGELFF
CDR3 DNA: TGTGCCAGCAGCTCCGGGGAGAACACCGGGGAGCTGTTTTTT

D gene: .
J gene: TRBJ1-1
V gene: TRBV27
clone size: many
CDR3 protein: CASSFREGHGAFF
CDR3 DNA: TGTGCCAGCAGTTTCCGGGAAGGCCATGGGGCTTTCTTT

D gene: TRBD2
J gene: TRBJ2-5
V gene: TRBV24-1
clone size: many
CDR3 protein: CATSDGGAKTQYF
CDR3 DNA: TGTGCCACCAGCGACGGGGGGGCCAAGACCCAGTACTTC

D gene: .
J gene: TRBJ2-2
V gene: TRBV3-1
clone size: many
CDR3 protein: CASSRRATGELFF
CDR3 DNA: TGTGCCAGCAGCCGCCGGGCCACCGGGGAGCTGTTTTTT

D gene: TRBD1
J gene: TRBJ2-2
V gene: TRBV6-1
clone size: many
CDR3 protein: CASSAVGTGAGGELFF
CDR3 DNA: TGTGCCAGCAGTGCCGTCGGGACAGGGGCGGGCGGGGAGCTGTTTTTT

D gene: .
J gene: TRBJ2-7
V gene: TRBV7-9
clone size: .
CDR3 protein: CASSLMSLSYEQYF
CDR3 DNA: TGTGCCAGCAGCTTAATGAGTCTTTCCTACGAGCAGTACTTC

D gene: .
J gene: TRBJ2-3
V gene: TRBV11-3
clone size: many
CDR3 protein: CASSLTQGTATQYF
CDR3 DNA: TGTGCCAGCAGCCTGACCCAGGGTACGGCTACGCAGTATTTT

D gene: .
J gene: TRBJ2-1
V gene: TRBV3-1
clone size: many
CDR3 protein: CASSQDRITGYNEQFF
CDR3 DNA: TGTGCCAGCAGCCAAGATCGGATCACAGGTTATAATGAGCAGTTCTTC

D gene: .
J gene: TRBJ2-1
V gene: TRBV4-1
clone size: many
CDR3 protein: CASSQDSSYSEQFF
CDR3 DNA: TGCGCCAGCAGCCAAGATTCTTCGTACAGTGAGCAGTTCTTC

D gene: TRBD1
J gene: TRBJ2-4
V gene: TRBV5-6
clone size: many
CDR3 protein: CASSPTRDRAKNIQYF
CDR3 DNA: TGTGCCAGCAGCCCAACCCGGGACAGGGCTAAAAACATTCAGTACTTC

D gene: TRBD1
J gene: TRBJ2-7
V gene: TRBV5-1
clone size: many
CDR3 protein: CASSARQGEAYEQYF
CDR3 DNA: TGCGCCAGCAGCGCCCGACAGGGGGAGGCCTACGAGCAGTACTTC

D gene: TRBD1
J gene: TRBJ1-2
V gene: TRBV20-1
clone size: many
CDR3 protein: CSAGDRGVGYGYTF
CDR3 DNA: TGCAGTGCTGGCGACAGGGGTGTCGGCTATGGCTACACCTTC

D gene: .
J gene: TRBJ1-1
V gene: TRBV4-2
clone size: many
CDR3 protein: CASSRNIGNTEAFF
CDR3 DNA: TGTGCCAGCAGCCGAAATATAGGGAACACTGAAGCTTTCTTT

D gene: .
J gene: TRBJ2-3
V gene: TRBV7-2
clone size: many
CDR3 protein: CASSLQASADTQYF
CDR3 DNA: TGTGCCAGCAGCTTACAGGCTAGTGCAGATACGCAGTATTTT

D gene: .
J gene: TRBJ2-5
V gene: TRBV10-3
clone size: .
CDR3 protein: CAISEFVYQETQYF
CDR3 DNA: TGTGCCATCAGTGAGTTCGTATACCAAGAGACCCAGTACTTC

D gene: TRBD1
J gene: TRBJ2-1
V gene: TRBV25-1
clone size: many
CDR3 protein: CASSEISGTETRNEQFF
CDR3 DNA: TGTGCCAGCAGTGAAATCTCCGGGACAGAGACCCGCAATGAGCAGTTCTTC

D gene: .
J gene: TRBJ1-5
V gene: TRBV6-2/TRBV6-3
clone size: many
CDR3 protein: CASSYSTYQPQHF
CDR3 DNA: TGTGCCAGCAGTTACTCGACTTACCAGCCCCAGCATTTT

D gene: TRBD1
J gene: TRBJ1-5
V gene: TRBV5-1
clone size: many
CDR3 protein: CASSLGQGPSQPQHF
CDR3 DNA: TGCGCCAGCAGCTTGGGACAGGGGCCTTCTCAGCCCCAGCATTTT

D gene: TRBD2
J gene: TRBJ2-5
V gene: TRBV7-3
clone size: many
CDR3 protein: CASSRTSGLQETQYF
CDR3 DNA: TGTGCCAGCAGCCGGACTAGCGGGCTGCAAGAGACCCAGTACTTC

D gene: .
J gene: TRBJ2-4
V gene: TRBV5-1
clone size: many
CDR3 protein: CASSLDGANNIQYF
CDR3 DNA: TGCGCCAGCAGCTTGGATGGGGCTAACAACATTCAGTACTTC

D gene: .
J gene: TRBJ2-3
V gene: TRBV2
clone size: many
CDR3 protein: CASNTQYF
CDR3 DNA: TGTGCCAGCAATACGCAGTATTTT

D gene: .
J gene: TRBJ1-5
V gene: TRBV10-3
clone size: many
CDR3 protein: CAISEQRQVLQHF
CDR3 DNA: TGTGCCATCAGTGAACAACGACAGGTCTTACAGCATTTT

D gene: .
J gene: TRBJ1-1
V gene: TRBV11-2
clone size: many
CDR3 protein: CASSGRGITEAFF
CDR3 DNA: TGTGCCAGCAGCGGCAGGGGAATCACTGAAGCTTTCTTT